This T cell receptor (beta chain) was captured by sequencing in a study of T cell responses to AZD1222 COVID-19 vaccine. Here immunoSEQ multiplex PCR was the method, and the copy in TCRdb shows in-frame clones only, minus some. Of about 89,000 clones detected, around nine tenths appear once; the ten largest clones hold around 10%. This clonotype was sampled from an adult who received the AZD1222 COVID-19 vaccine. Sample: peripheral blood, taken 28 days after the second AZD1222 dose.

DNA of the CDR3: TGTGCCAGCAGCTTGGGGTGGGGGGACACTGAAGCTTTCTTT. The encoded protein is CASSLGWGDTEAFF. The chain couples TRBV5-5 to TRBJ1-1, with D tentatively TRBD1 (5 bases). In germline, CDR1 is SGHKS, CDR2 YYEKEE (reference sequence). This CDR3 is 14 amino acids long. Trimming cost V 0 bases and J 3 bases, with 9 bases left between them. The full variable domain, in which reference TRBV5-5 and TRBJ1-1 provide the parts outside the CDR3, is DAGVTQSPTHLIKTRGQQVTLRCSPISGHKSVSWYQQVLGQGPQFIFQYYEKEERGRGNFPDRFSARQFPNYSSELNVNALLLGDSALYLCASSLGWGDTEAFFGQGTRLTVV.